The 8 T cell receptor beta chains listed next were all sequenced from one sample in a study of cytomegalovirus exposure and HLA in healthy donors. It was with 60 Vbeta and 13 Jbeta primers that the PCR ran. Only in-frame clones appear in the TCRdb table, and some are missing; sequencing was by immunoSEQ multiplex PCR. The sample has around 97,000 clones; less than 9.5% are singletons. The sequencing input was PBMCs. The origin of the receptors is a man aged 50 to 59 in good health and CMV-seropositive.

This CDR3 reads CASCDLGGLQEAFF. The CDR3 coding sequence is TGCGCCAGCTGCGACCTCGGGGGACTCCAAGAAGCTTTCTTT. The J gene is TRBJ1-1, the V gene TRBV4-1; a possible D gene is TRBD1 (5 bases). Germline V lookup: CDR1 MGHRA, CDR2 YSYEKL. The CDR3 covers 14 residues. V lost 8 bases and J 8 bases, leaving 21 bases between the germline ends.

The chain combines TRBV6-5 with TRBJ1-6; D is ambiguous. The germline V gene has CDR1 MNHEY and CDR2 SVGAGI. The V gene lost 0 bases and the J gene lost 4 bases, with 10 bases spanning the gap. This CDR3 is 16 amino acids long. CDR3 protein: CASSYSSVAYNSPLHF. The CDR3, as DNA: TGTGCCAGCAGTTACTCGTCAGTTGCTTATAATTCACCCCTCCACTTT.

Only a few counts were recorded for this clone. The chain recombines TRBV27 with TRBJ1-5; TRBD1 matches 9 bases. The germline CDR1 and CDR2 sequences are MNHEY and SMNVEV (reference sequence). V lost 6 bases and J lost 6; bases outside the gene matches: 9. The CDR3 length is 15 residues. The CDR3 bases are TGTGCCAGCAGAGCGCCGGGACAGGGCTCTCAGCCCCAGCATTTT. Residues: CASRAPGQGSQPQHF.

This clone was recorded a few times. The J gene is TRBJ1-1, the V gene TRBV29-1; 9 nucleotides agree with TRBD1. This CDR3 region has 14 residues. CDR1 is SQVTM, CDR2 ANQGSEA, per germline. With 4 bases clipped from V and 3 bases from J, the junction kept 6 bases outside the gene matches. The chain's CDR3 is CSVGRDREYTEAFF. CDR3 nucleotides: TGCAGCGTTGGACGGGACAGGGAGTACACTGAAGCTTTCTTT. Together with reference TRBV29-1 and TRBJ1-1, the CDR3 gives the full variable domain: SAVISQKPSRDICQRGTSLTIQCQVDSQVTMMFWYRQQPGQSLTLIATANQGSEATYESGFVIDKFPISRPNLTFSTLTVSNMSPEDSSIYLCSVGRDREYTEAFFGQGTRLTVV.

This clone was seen a few times. The CDR3 here is CASSESGRDSNQPQHF. CDR3 DNA: TGTGCCAGCAGTGAATCCGGCAGGGATAGCAATCAGCCCCAGCATTTT. This chain joins TRBV6-1 and TRBJ1-5; D is possibly TRBD1 (5 bases). Germline V lookup: CDR1 MNHNS, CDR2 SASEGT. V was clipped by 2 bases and J by 0 bases, with 11 bases between them. The CDR3 runs 16 residues.

J is TRBJ2-1 and V is TRBV7-2; TRBD1 agrees at 12 bases. Trimming cost V 5 bases and J 10 bases; bases outside gene matches: 9. Germline V gene lookup returns CDR1 SGHTA and CDR2 FQGNSA. This CDR3 spans 15 amino acids. As DNA, the CDR3 is TGTGCCAGCAGCCTAGGGACAGGGGGCGCGGCGGAGCAGTTCTTC. This translates into CASSLGTGGAAEQFF.

This clone came up many times. The genes are TRBV20-1 and TRBJ2-7; the match to TRBD1 covers 7 bases. Per the germline V gene, CDR1 is DFQATT and CDR2 is SNEGSKA (reference sequence). V was pared by 5 bases and J by 5 bases, with 3 bases of the junction left unmatched. This CDR3 contains 11 residues. The CDR3 region has the DNA TGCAGTGCTCACAGGGGCAACGAGCAGTACTTC. This encodes CSAHRGNEQYF.

This clone was seen only a few times. This chain uses TRBV5-1 with TRBJ2-1; D is unresolved. Germline CDR1 reads SGHRS; CDR2 reads YFSETQ. Trimming removed 0 bases from V and 6 bases from J, with 4 bases in between. The CDR3 length is 12 residues. CDR3 residues: CASSLDSNEQFF. CDR3 bases: TGCGCCAGCAGCTTGGACAGCAATGAGCAGTTCTTC.